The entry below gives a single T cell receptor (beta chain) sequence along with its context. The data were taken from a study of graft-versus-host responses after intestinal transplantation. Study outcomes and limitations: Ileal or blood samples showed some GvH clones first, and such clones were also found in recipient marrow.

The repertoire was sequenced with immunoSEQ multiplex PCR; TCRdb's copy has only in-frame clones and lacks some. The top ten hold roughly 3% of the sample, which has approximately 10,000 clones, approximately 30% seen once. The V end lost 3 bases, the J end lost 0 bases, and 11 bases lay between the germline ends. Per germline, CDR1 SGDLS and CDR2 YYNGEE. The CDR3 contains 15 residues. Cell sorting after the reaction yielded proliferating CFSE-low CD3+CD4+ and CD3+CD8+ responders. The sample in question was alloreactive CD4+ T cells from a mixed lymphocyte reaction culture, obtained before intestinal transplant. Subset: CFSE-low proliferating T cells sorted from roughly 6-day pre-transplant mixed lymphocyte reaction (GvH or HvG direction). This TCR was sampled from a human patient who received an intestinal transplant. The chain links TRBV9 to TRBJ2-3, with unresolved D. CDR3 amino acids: CASSEGLSSTDTQYF. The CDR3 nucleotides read TGTGCCAGCAGCGAAGGGCTCTCTAGCACAGATACGCAGTATTTT.